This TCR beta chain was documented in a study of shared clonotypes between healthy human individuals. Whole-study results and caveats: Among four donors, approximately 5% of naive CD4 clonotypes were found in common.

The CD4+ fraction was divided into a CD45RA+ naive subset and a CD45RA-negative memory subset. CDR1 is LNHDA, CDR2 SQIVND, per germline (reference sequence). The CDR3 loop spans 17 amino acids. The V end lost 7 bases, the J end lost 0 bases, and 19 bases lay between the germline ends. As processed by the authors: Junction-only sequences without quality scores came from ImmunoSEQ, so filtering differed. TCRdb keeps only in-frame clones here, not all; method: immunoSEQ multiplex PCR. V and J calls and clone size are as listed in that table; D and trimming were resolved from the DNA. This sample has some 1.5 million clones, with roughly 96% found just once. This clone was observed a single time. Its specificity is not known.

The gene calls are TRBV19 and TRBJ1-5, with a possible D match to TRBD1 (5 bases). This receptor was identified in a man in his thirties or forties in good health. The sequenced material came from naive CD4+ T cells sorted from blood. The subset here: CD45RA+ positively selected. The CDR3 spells CASTPQAGLYSNQPQHF. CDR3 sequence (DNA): TGTGCCAGTACCCCCCAGGCGGGGCTCTATAGCAATCAGCCCCAGCATTTT. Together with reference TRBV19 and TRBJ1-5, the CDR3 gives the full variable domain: DGGITQSPKYLFRKEGQNVTLSCEQNLNHDAMYWYRQDPGQGLRLIYYSQIVNDFQKGDIAEGYSVSREKKESFPLTVTSAQKNPTAFYLCASTPQAGLYSNQPQHFGDGTRLSIL.